The 2 T cell receptor beta chains in this list originate from one sample, sequenced in a study of regulatory T cells in long-lasting Graves disease. Time point described: persistent/refractory GD, antithyroid drugs over 5 years with positive TRAb. PBMC-derived RNA was used for the TCR library. Relying on iRepertoire HTBI primers and Arm-PCR of CDR3 regions, the team built TCR beta libraries. In TCRdb, the multiplex PCR reads were re-called with MiXCR into one record per CDR3 protein. The data show about 400,000 distinct CDR3 sequences, around 21% seen once. The sample in question was peripheral blood mononuclear cells (PBMCs), obtained when the disease was refractory, from a patient treated with antithyroid drugs. These receptors were taken from a female donor with Graves disease.

The chain links TRBV12-3 or TRBV12-4 to TRBJ2-7, with 9 bases matching TRBD1. Trimming cost V 7 bases and J 4 bases; bases outside gene matches: 8. The CDR3 is 14 amino acids. The CDR3 reads CASNPQGAVYEQYF. As DNA, the CDR3 is TGTGCCAGCAATCCACAGGGGGCGGTATACGAGCAGTACTTC.

This clonotype was seen repeatedly, ten times or more. This chain connects TRBV3-1 to TRBJ2-5; D gene ambiguous. Looked up from germline, CDR1 is LGHDT and CDR2 is YNNKEL (reference sequence). V was cut by 0 bases and J by 2 bases, with 10 bases left in between. CDR3 size: 15 residues. The CDR3 loop reads CASSQDPGRQETQYF. The CDR3 DNA reads TGTGCCAGCAGCCAAGATCCCGGAAGACAAGAGACCCAGTACTTC.